This passage covers 26 T cell receptor beta chains from one sample sequenced in a study of T cells in Graves' hyperthyroidism and ophthalmopathy (dated by TCRdb to between 2018 and 2020). Library method: multiplex PCR. TCRdb lists the instrument as Illumina HiSeq 2000. TCR beta CDR3 regions were amplified from RNA transcripts. For the first round of RT-PCR on the TCR CDR3, the HTBI primer set was used together with the Qiagen OneStep RT-PCR kit. Starting from the raw public reads, TCRdb applied fastp trimming at Q25, assembled clones with MiXCR and retained in-frame beta chains. Rows are combined by CDR3 protein, so each entry shows the most common genes and DNA. Present in this sample are approximately 210,000 distinct CDR3 sequences, approximately 17% of which were seen just once. 50% of the sample is taken by the ten largest. The specimen sequenced was blood. Receptor source: a man aged 45 to 65 with Graves' hyperthyroidism.

This clonotype was counted at least ten times. The chain uses TRBV18 and TRBJ2-1, with TRBD2 identical over 12 bases. Germline V lookup: CDR1 KGHSH, CDR2 LQKENI. This CDR3 region has 16 residues. Trimming at V came to 2 bases and at J to 9 bases, leaving 8 bases not matched to a gene. The CDR3 DNA follows: TGTGCCAGCTCACCAGGATCAACACTAGCGGGAGGTGAGCAGTTCTTC. This translates into CASSPGSTLAGGEQFF.

This clonotype came up many times. This chain uses TRBV27 with TRBJ1-1, with D unclear. Per the germline V gene, CDR1 is MNHEY and CDR2 is SMNVEV (reference sequence). Trimming removed 0 bases from V and 4 bases from J, with 9 bases in between. This CDR3 spans 14 amino acids. CDR3 in amino acids: CASSLSWEFTEAFF. The CDR3 coding sequence is TGTGCCAGCAGTTTATCTTGGGAGTTCACTGAAGCTTTCTTT.

This clonotype was seen repeatedly, ten times or more. The chain employs TRBV20-1 and TRBJ2-7; possible D gene TRBD2, 5 bases. The CDR3 consists of 13 residues. CDR1 is DFQATT and CDR2 is SNEGSKA in the germline V gene (reference sequence). Between the trimmed V and J ends, which lost 1 base and 2 bases, there was a span of 9 bases. The CDR3 region has the DNA TGCAGTGCTAGAGCCCAAGCGGCCTACGAGCAGTACTTC. It is translated as CSARAQAAYEQYF.

The table lists this clonotype with many counts. V and J are TRBV24-1 and TRBJ2-5; D remains ambiguous. The CDR3 extends over 15 amino acids. CDR1 KGHDR and CDR2 SFDVKD come from the germline V gene. V shed 1 base and J shed 3 bases, with 11 bases lying between them. The CDR3 nucleotides are TGTGCCACCAGTGATTTTAGGAAACAAAAAGAGACCCAGTACTTC. Protein: CATSDFRKQKETQYF.

This clonotype has just a few counts. The J gene is TRBJ2-7, the V gene TRBV3-1; D possibly corresponds to TRBD1 (5 bases). Germline lookup yields CDR1 LGHDT and CDR2 YNNKEL (reference sequence). V lost 1 base and J lost 1, with 14 bases in between. The length of the CDR3 is 16 residues. The CDR3 protein is CASSQGIFQGSYEQYF. The CDR3 DNA reads TGTGCCAGCAGCCAAGGGATTTTTCAGGGATCCTACGAGCAGTACTTC.

This clonotype came up many times. The chain joins TRBV7-9 to TRBJ1-3; D is ambiguous. The CDR3 spans 13 residues. CDR1 SEHNR and CDR2 FQNEAQ come from the germline V gene (reference sequence). Trimming removed 6 bases at V and 2 bases at J, with 8 bases between. The CDR3 here is CASSDGAGNTIYF. The DNA of the CDR3 is TGTGCCAGCAGTGATGGGGCTGGAAACACCATATATTTT.

In its sample, this clonotype was seen a few times. CDR3 sequence reads: CASSQQSSGYEQYF. CDR3 DNA: TGTGCCAGCAGCCAACAAAGTAGCGGCTACGAGCAGTACTTC. The J gene is TRBJ2-7, the V gene TRBV4-2; D may be TRBD2 (6 bases). V was cut by 2 bases and J by 3 bases, with 11 bases left in between. CDR3 size: 14 residues. CDR1 is LGHNA and CDR2 is YNFKEQ in the germline V gene.

This clonotype has only a few counts. The chain uses TRBV7-9 and TRBJ2-1, with D unresolved. V was clipped by 2 bases and J by 9 bases, with 8 bases between them. Germline V gene lookup returns CDR1 SEHNR and CDR2 FQNEAQ (reference sequence). The CDR3 length is 12 residues. The CDR3 is CASSLWVGEQFF. The CDR3 DNA is TGTGCCAGCAGCTTATGGGTAGGTGAGCAGTTCTTC. The full variable domain, rest sourced from reference TRBV7-9 and TRBJ2-1, is DTGVSQNPRHKITKRGQNVTFRCDPISEHNRLYWYRQTLGQGPEFLTYFQNEAQLEKSRLLSDRFSAERPKGSFSTLEIQRTEQGDSAMYLCASSLWVGEQFFGPGTRLTVL.

This clonotype has only a few counts. This chain links TRBV30 with TRBJ2-5; no firm D call. The CDR3 length is 12 residues. The V and J ends lost 4 bases and 4 bases respectively, with 10 bases between them. Germline CDR1 is GTSNPN and CDR2 is SVGIG (reference sequence). CDR3 amino acids: CAWTAVRETQYF. CDR3 coding DNA: TGTGCCTGGACGGCGGTCCGAGAGACCCAGTACTTC.

The chain recombines TRBV12-3 or TRBV12-4 with TRBJ2-3; D is unclear. V was shortened by 5 bases and J by 0 bases, with 9 bases between the two germline ends. The CDR3 extends over 14 amino acids. CDR3 protein: CASSPEASTDTQYF. The CDR3 DNA sequence: TGTGCCAGCAGTCCAGAAGCTAGCACAGATACGCAGTATTTT.

In nucleotides, the CDR3 is TGCAGCGTTGCCGGGGCTAGCGGGAGGCCCCAAGAGACCCAGTACTTC. Protein: CSVAGASGRPQETQYF. The rearrangement joins TRBV29-1 to TRBJ2-5, with 11 bases matching TRBD2. The junction had 8 bases not matched to a gene; V was cut back by 4 bases and J by 1 base. CDR1 and CDR2 from the germline V gene are SQVTM and ANQGSEA. The CDR3 runs 16 residues.

This clonotype was seen more than once but under ten times. The chain is built from TRBV10-3 and TRBJ2-2, with 13 bases fitting TRBD2. This CDR3 comprises 19 residues. CDR1 is ENHRY, CDR2 SYGVKD, per germline. The V segment lost 6 bases and the J segment 5 bases; nucleotides outside the gene matches: 15. CDR3 region: CAIRTGTSGKEGRTGELFF. As DNA, the CDR3 is TGTGCCATCAGGACCGGGACTAGCGGGAAAGAGGGCCGTACCGGGGAGCTGTTTTTT.

This clonotype was seen many times. The rearrangement joins TRBV24-1 to TRBJ2-5, with 7 bases identical to TRBD1. The CDR3 extends over 15 amino acids. Per germline, CDR1 KGHDR and CDR2 SFDVKD. The J segment lost 4 bases and the V segment lost 5 bases, leaving 9 bases of the junction unmatched. CDR3 sequence (DNA): TGTGCCACCAGTGCTAGGTTCAGGGGGAGAGAGACCCAGTACTTC. Translating it yields CATSARFRGRETQYF.

In regard to this clonotype: It may be a read error: a sequence one base away is much more abundant. V is TRBV28 and J is TRBJ1-1; tentative D call: TRBD1 (5 bases). Germline lookup yields CDR1 MDHEN and CDR2 SYDVKM. The length of the CDR3 is 15 residues. CDR3 loop: CASSLGGVMNTEALF. In DNA, the CDR3 is TGTGCCAGCAGTTTAGGGGGAGTCATGAACACTGAAGCTCTCTTT.

J is TRBJ2-7 and V is TRBV5-1; 9 bases line up with TRBD1. Trimming removed 4 bases from V and 4 bases from J; junction bases left unmatched: 9. The CDR3 sequence is 15 residues long. Germline CDR1 reads SGHRS; CDR2 reads YFSETQ. The chain's CDR3 is CASSEWTGVSYEQYF. The CDR3 nucleotides are TGCGCCAGCAGCGAATGGACAGGGGTGTCTTACGAGCAGTACTTC.

CDR3 region: CASSLGGRGVDTQYF. CDR3 in DNA: TGTGCCAGCAGTTTAGGCGGGAGGGGGGTAGATACGCAGTATTTT. V and J are TRBV12-3 or TRBV12-4 and TRBJ2-3; 9 bases line up with TRBD2. The CDR3 extends over 15 amino acids. Trimming cost V 1 base and J 5 bases; bases outside gene matches: 4.

The rearrangement joins TRBV28 to TRBJ1-3, with D tentatively TRBD1 (6 bases). CDR1 and CDR2 (germline): MDHEN, SYDVKM. V lost 6 bases and J 0 bases, leaving 21 bases between the germline ends. The CDR3 consists of 18 residues. The CDR3 region is CASSTRGRGAISGNTIYF. The DNA for the CDR3 is TGTGCCAGCAGCACCCGCGGTAGGGGGGCCATCTCTGGAAACACCATATATTTT.

This clonotype showed up many times. V and J are TRBV12-3 or TRBV12-4 and TRBJ1-2; TRBD1 matches at 9 bases. V lost 6 bases to trimming and J lost 8 bases; unmatched junction nucleotides: 10. The CDR3 runs 14 residues. Here the CDR3 DNA reads TGTGCCAGCAGCCAATGGGGACAGGGTGACGGCTACACCTTC. It encodes CASSQWGQGDGYTF.

This clonotype turned up a few times. This chain links TRBV5-1 with TRBJ2-1; the D is unclear. The CDR3 spans 14 residues. CDR1 and CDR2 (germline): SGHRS, YFSETQ. Trimming took 0 bases from V and 5 from J, leaving 9 bases between them. The CDR3 region is CASSLVVFHNEQFF. The CDR3 DNA follows: TGCGCCAGCAGCTTGGTGGTCTTCCACAATGAGCAGTTCTTC.

The chain links TRBV4-1 to TRBJ1-4, with no clear D. This CDR3 has 14 amino acids. The V gene's germline CDR1 is MGHRA and CDR2 YSYEKL. Trimming stripped 0 bases from V and 8 bases from J, with 10 bases between. Here the CDR3 DNA reads TGCGCCAGCAGCCAAGATGCTCAGAACGAAAAACTGTTTTTT. This sequence encodes CASSQDAQNEKLFF.

The sample holds many counts of this clonotype. The rearrangement links TRBV28 to TRBJ1-5, with TRBD1 matching 7 bases. The CDR3 consists of 16 residues. Germline loops: CDR1 MDHEN, CDR2 SYDVKM. V shed 7 bases and J 2 bases; nucleotides not matched to a gene: 11. DNA for the CDR3: TGTGCCAGCACTCCCGGGGGTACAGGGGGCAATCAGCCCCAGCATTTT. Residues: CASTPGGTGGNQPQHF.

Ten or more counts support this clonotype. The rearrangement uses TRBV6-1 and TRBJ1-1; TRBD1 might be the D (6 bases). This CDR3 comprises 13 residues. CDR1 is MNHNS, CDR2 SASEGT, per germline. Trimming stripped 5 bases from V and 8 bases from J, with 15 bases between. The chain's CDR3 is CASSSGVYQEAFF. The CDR3 DNA reads as TGTGCCAGCAGTTCAGGGGTTTATCAGGAAGCTTTCTTT.

V is TRBV19 and J is TRBJ2-1; D possibly corresponds to TRBD1 (6 bases). The ends were cut back, 6 bases at V and 7 bases at J, with 19 bases in the middle. Germline V CDR1 and CDR2: LNHDA, SQIVND (reference sequence). The CDR3 sequence is 15 residues long. The CDR3 region is CASSKFIEGGNEQFF. CDR3 nucleotide sequence: TGTGCCAGTAGCAAATTCATAGAAGGGGGAAATGAGCAGTTCTTC.

The chain links TRBV5-1 to TRBJ2-5, with 7 positions matching TRBD1. The trim removed 1 base at V and 2 bases at J, leaving 5 bases unmatched. The CDR3 runs to 15 residues. Germline values: CDR1 SGHRS, CDR2 YFSETQ. This CDR3 reads CASSLMGQKQETQYF. The DNA for the CDR3 is TGCGCCAGCAGCTTGATGGGACAGAAACAAGAGACCCAGTACTTC.

Details on this clonotype: Germline and junction disagree at one end, which may indicate a read error. J is TRBJ1-3 and V is TRBV15, with D possibly being TRBD1 (5 bases). This CDR3 comprises 13 residues. Germline assignment: CDR1 LNHNV and CDR2 YYDKDF (reference sequence). The CDR3 here is CATRQGAGTTIYF. The CDR3 DNA reads as TGTGCCACCCGGCAGGGAGCTGGAACCACCATATATTTT.

This clonotype was seen repeatedly, ten times or more. The V call is TRBV24-1, the J call TRBJ2-2; a possible D gene is TRBD2 (7 bases). The CDR3 runs to 16 residues. V lost 3 bases to trimming and J lost 6 bases, with 16 bases between them. Germline CDR1 KGHDR, CDR2 SFDVKD. The CDR3 region has the DNA TGTGCCACCAGTGATCCTAGCGGAGAGGGGGCCGGGGAGCTGTTTTTT. Its protein is CATSDPSGEGAGELFF.